These 18 T cell receptor beta chains were sequenced from one sample in a study of early T cells in non-severe SARS-CoV-2 infection. TCRdb ran MiXCR on the 5' RACE reads and lists one entry per CDR3 protein. The repertoire holds 25,000 to 30,000 distinct CDR3 sequences, with about 4.6% as singletons. Sequencing was carried out using whole blood. The origin of the receptors is an adult who was a healthcare worker with PCR-confirmed SARS-CoV-2 infection or an uninfected control (not recorded which).

In this sample, this clonotype turned up many times. The chain couples TRBV28 to TRBJ2-7, with 8 bases identical to TRBD2. J was trimmed by 4 bases and V by 6 bases; bases with no gene match: 14. CDR1 MDHEN and CDR2 SYDVKM come from the germline V gene. This CDR3 comprises 16 residues. This CDR3 reads CASSTVGQRGFYEQYF. Written as DNA, the CDR3 is TGTGCCAGCAGCACCGTGGGGCAGCGGGGGTTTTACGAGCAGTACTTC.

This clonotype was found many times. The chain joins TRBV6-5 to TRBJ2-1; weak D call: TRBD1 (5 bases). This CDR3 comprises 15 residues. The germline V and J ends were trimmed by 0 bases and 5 bases, with 11 bases remaining between them. CDR1 is MNHEY, CDR2 SVGAGI, per germline. CDR3 DNA sequence: TGTGCCAGCAGTTACTCGGGGCAGGGAAACAATGAGCAGTTCTTC. Translating gives CASSYSGQGNNEQFF.

The chain recombines TRBV2 with TRBJ1-4, with 8 positions matching TRBD1. Trimming took 6 bases from V and 6 from J; bases not matched to a gene: 6. Germline values: CDR1 SNHLY, CDR2 FYNNEI. The CDR3 totals 14 residues. The CDR3 coding sequence is TGTGCCAGCAGCAGGCAGGGACAGGATGAAAAACTGTTTTTT. Translation: CASSRQGQDEKLFF.

This clonotype was seen repeatedly, ten times or more. This chain links TRBV6-5 with TRBJ1-1; D may be TRBD1 (5 bases). Germline-derived CDR1 and CDR2 are MNHEY and SVGAGI. CDR3 length: 13 residues. The ends were cut back, 7 bases at V and 5 bases at J, with 14 bases in the middle. The DNA for the CDR3 is TGTGCCAGCACCGGACCCCAGGGAACTGAAGCTTTCTTT. Residues: CASTGPQGTEAFF.

This clonotype has a count of ten or more. V and J are TRBV20-1 and TRBJ2-1; 12 nucleotides match TRBD1. Losses at the gene ends were 6 bases for V and 6 bases for J; bases not matched to a gene: 6. The length of the CDR3 is 14 residues. Germline lookup yields CDR1 DFQATT and CDR2 SNEGSKA (reference sequence). The CDR3 reads CSASGTGGFNEQFF. The CDR3 DNA follows: TGCAGTGCGTCCGGGACAGGGGGCTTCAATGAGCAGTTCTTC.

V gene TRBV7-8 combines with J gene TRBJ1-4, with D tentatively TRBD1 (5 bases). From germline, CDR1 is SGHVS and CDR2 FQNEAQ. The CDR3 is made up of 15 amino acids. V was clipped by 4 bases and J by 8 bases, with 17 bases between them. The CDR3 DNA is TGTGCCAGCAGCTCCTCACAGGACGTACCGGAAAAACTGTTTTTT. This gives the protein CASSSSQDVPEKLFF.

The chain combines TRBV28 with TRBJ2-2; 14 bases are shared with TRBD2. V dropped 7 bases and J dropped 4; count of bases not matched to a gene: 8. Germline V CDR1 and CDR2: MDHEN, SYDVKM. The CDR3 is made up of 17 amino acids. The CDR3 region has the DNA TGTGCCAGCAAGGGACTAGCGGGAGCGGGCGTCACCGGGGAGCTGTTTTTT. Translation: CASKGLAGAGVTGELFF.

The gene calls are TRBV2 and TRBJ2-1; the match to TRBD2 covers 9 bases. The CDR3 has 15 residues. Germline V gene lookup returns CDR1 SNHLY and CDR2 FYNNEI. Trimming took 7 bases from V and 4 from J; bases not matched to a gene: 8. The CDR3 DNA is TGTGCCAGCAATCCGGGACTAGCTCAATACAATGAGCAGTTCTTC. This sequence encodes CASNPGLAQYNEQFF.

This clonotype was counted many times. This chain joins TRBV11-3 and TRBJ2-1; 8 bases align to TRBD2. Germline V gene lookup returns CDR1 SGHNT and CDR2 YENEEA. The CDR3 extends over 17 amino acids. Trimming at V came to 0 bases and at J to 3 bases, leaving 7 bases not matched to a gene. CDR3 nucleotide sequence: TGTGCCAGCAGCTTAGAGGGGACTAGATTTGTCTACAATGAGCAGTTCTTC. It encodes CASSLEGTRFVYNEQFF.

Within the sample, this clonotype is medium-sized. The chain is built from TRBV7-3 and TRBJ2-2; D possibly matches TRBD1 or TRBD2 (6 bases each). V lost 5 bases, J lost 4 bases, and 20 bases lay in between. The CDR3 length is 17 residues. Germline V gene data show CDR1 as SGHTA and CDR2 as FQGTGA. This CDR3 is CASSQGGTSPVTGELFF. As DNA, the CDR3 is TGTGCCAGCAGCCAAGGGGGAACTAGCCCAGTCACCGGGGAGCTGTTTTTT.

This clonotype came up many times. The V and J genes are TRBV29-1 and TRBJ2-1; no reliable D call. In germline, CDR1 is SQVTM, CDR2 ANQGSEA. CDR3 length: 11 residues. V was pared by 2 bases and J by 7 bases, with 6 bases between. CDR3 coding DNA: TGCAGCGTTGAATTCAGTAATGAGCAGTTCTTC. Protein product: CSVEFSNEQFF.

This clonotype was detected many times. The chain employs TRBV6-4 and TRBJ2-1, with a weak D call TRBD1 (6 bases). In germline, CDR1 is MRHNA, CDR2 SNTAGT. This CDR3 contains 15 residues. The V gene lost 0 bases and the J gene lost 3 bases, with 9 bases spanning the gap. The CDR3 nucleotides are TGTGCCAGCAGTGACTCGGCAGGGGACTACAATGAGCAGTTCTTC. As protein: CASSDSAGDYNEQFF.

This clonotype was seen repeatedly, ten times or more. The DNA for the CDR3 is TGCAGCGTTGTGGACACCGTTACTGAAGCTTTCTTT. Residues: CSVVDTVTEAFF. The chain recombines TRBV29-1 with TRBJ1-1, with D possibly TRBD1 on 5 matching bases. The CDR3 has 12 residues. Germline V lookup: CDR1 SQVTM, CDR2 ANQGSEA. V was pared by 4 bases and J by 5 bases, with 11 bases between. The variable domain in full, with the rest retrieved from reference TRBV29-1 and TRBJ1-1, is SAVISQKPSRDICQRGTSLTIQCQVDSQVTMMFWYRQQPGQSLTLIATANQGSEATYESGFVIDKFPISRPNLTFSTLTVSNMSPEDSSIYLCSVVDTVTEAFFGQGTRLTVV.

CDR3 DNA sequence: TGTGCCAGCTCACCGGCAAATTCCTACGAGCAGTACTTC. Amino acids: CASSPANSYEQYF. The rearrangement joins TRBV18 to TRBJ2-7; D unclear. Trimming removed 3 bases at V and 1 base at J, with 7 bases between. The length of the CDR3 is 13 residues. Germline V gene lookup returns CDR1 KGHSH and CDR2 LQKENI.

This clonotype has a handful of counts. CDR3 residues: CASSGSSSGNTIYF. For the CDR3, the DNA is TGTGCCAGCTCCGGGTCGAGCTCTGGAAACACCATATATTTT. The chain joins TRBV18 to TRBJ1-3; D remains unclear. Between the trimmed V and J ends, which lost 6 bases and 0 bases, there was a span of 9 bases. Looked up from germline, CDR1 is KGHSH and CDR2 is LQKENI. The CDR3 has 14 residues.

Many counts were recorded for this clonotype. The CDR3 here is CASSVGAREQYF. The CDR3 nucleotides read TGTGCCAGCAGCGTAGGGGCGCGGGAGCAGTACTTC. The chain is built from TRBV14 and TRBJ2-7; TRBD1 might be the D (5 bases). Between the trimmed V and J ends, which lost 5 bases and 7 bases, there was a span of 12 bases. Germline loops: CDR1 SGHDN, CDR2 FVKESK. The CDR3 has 12 residues.

In its sample, this clonotype was seen many times. This chain links TRBV12-3 or TRBV12-4 with TRBJ1-2; D gene uncertain. Trimming removed 3 bases at V and 6 bases at J, with 17 bases between. CDR3 size: 15 residues. As DNA, the CDR3 is TGTGCCAGCAGTTTCCGCAGTGGACGTGACGATGGCTACACCTTC. Amino acids: CASSFRSGRDDGYTF.

The table lists this clonotype with many counts. The chain couples TRBV9 to TRBJ2-3; 12 bases fit TRBD2. The CDR3 totals 16 residues. V was clipped by 3 bases and J by 2 bases; unmatched bases: 4. CDR1 is SGDLS, CDR2 YYNGEE, per germline. The CDR3 protein is CASSGGLAGFTDTQYF. The CDR3 DNA is TGTGCCAGCAGCGGCGGACTAGCGGGATTCACAGATACGCAGTATTTT.